Listed here are 13 T cell receptor beta chains from one sample, sequenced in a study of blood T cell repertoires in COVID-19. TCRdb's table, derived via immunoSEQ multiplex PCR, lists solely in-frame clones and lacks some. The sample has 430,000 or so clones; roughly 88% are singletons. What was sequenced was PBMCs or T cells enriched from blood (not recorded which). These receptors came from a woman in her late teens or twenties who had been exposed to COVID-19.

The J gene is TRBJ2-2, the V gene TRBV7-9; D possibly corresponds to TRBD1 (6 bases). CDR3 length: 17 residues. Germline CDR1 is SEHNR and CDR2 is FQNEAQ (reference sequence). V lost 4 bases to trimming and J lost 4 bases, with 19 bases between them. The CDR3 reads CASSSPGTQWSTGELFF. In nucleotides, the CDR3 is TGTGCCAGCAGCTCACCCGGGACACAATGGAGCACCGGGGAGCTGTTTTTT.

The chain links TRBV28 to TRBJ1-2; D is uncertain. The CDR3 covers 11 residues. V lost 4 bases and J lost 3, with 3 bases in between. Germline values: CDR1 MDHEN, CDR2 SYDVKM. CDR3 protein: CASSSYYGYTF. CDR3 in DNA: TGTGCCAGCAGTTCCTACTATGGCTACACCTTC.

This sequence joins TRBV4-3 and TRBJ2-3; 7 bases fit TRBD1. The ends lost 0 bases at V and 0 bases at J; junction bases unmatched: 18. CDR3 length: 21 residues. CDR1 and CDR2 from the germline V gene are LGHNA and YSLEER. The CDR3 bases are TGCGCCAGCAGCCAAGATCCCGTCAGGGGGATAAGCCGCTACAGCACAGATACGCAGTATTTT. Its translation: CASSQDPVRGISRYSTDTQYF.

The chain recombines TRBV5-4 with TRBJ2-7; 8 positions agree with TRBD1. This CDR3 spans 16 amino acids. Unmatched junction bases numbered 9, after V lost 1 base and J lost 3 bases. Germline CDR1 and CDR2: SGHNT and YYREEE (reference sequence). Here the CDR3 DNA reads TGTGCCAGCAGCTTGATGTCAGGGGGCGCGGACTACGAGCAGTACTTC. It encodes CASSLMSGGADYEQYF. The complete variable domain, with remaining parts taken from reference TRBV5-4 and TRBJ2-7, reads ETGVTQSPTHLIKTRGQQVTLRCSSQSGHNTVSWYQQALGQGPQFIFQYYREEENGRGNFPPRFSGLQFPNYSSELNVNALELDDSALYLCASSLMSGGADYEQYFGPGTRLTVT.

The chain combines TRBV10-1 with TRBJ2-4, with TRBD1 identical over 10 bases. This CDR3 has 18 amino acids. CDR1 WNHNN and CDR2 SYGVQD come from the germline V gene (reference sequence). V trimming: 7 bases; J trimming: 7 bases; junction bases outside the gene matches: 19. The CDR3 loop is CASNPTQGTGVILNIQYF. CDR3 DNA: TGCGCCAGCAATCCGACACAGGGGACAGGGGTTATTTTGAACATTCAGTACTTC.

The chain uses TRBV5-8 and TRBJ1-5; D gene uncertain. Germline-derived CDR1 and CDR2 are SGHTS and YDEGEE. Trimming stripped 2 bases from V and 3 bases from J, with 12 bases between. CDR3 length equals 15 residues. The CDR3 bases are TGTGCCAGCAGCTTCTGGGGAGGTAACAATCAGCCCCAGCATTTT. This encodes CASSFWGGNNQPQHF.

The V gene is TRBV5-1, the J gene TRBJ1-2, with 12 bases identical to TRBD1. The V gene's germline CDR1 is SGHRS and CDR2 YFSETQ. Trimming took 4 bases from V and 4 from J; bases not matched to a gene: 5. The CDR3 has 15 amino acids. For the CDR3, the DNA is TGCGCCAGCAGCCCCGGGACAGGGGGCATCTATGGCTACACCTTC. It specifies CASSPGTGGIYGYTF.

This clone has a handful of counts. The chain couples TRBV2 to TRBJ2-7, with D hard to call. V was trimmed by 0 bases and J by 0 bases, leaving 15 bases between them. Germline CDR1 SNHLY, CDR2 FYNNEI. This CDR3 contains 17 residues. The CDR3 spells CASSEALVQPNSYEQYF. CDR3 nucleotide sequence: TGTGCCAGCAGTGAAGCGCTTGTACAGCCAAACTCCTACGAGCAGTACTTC. Variable domain in full (rest from reference TRBV2 and TRBJ2-7): EPEVTQTPSHQVTQMGQEVILRCVPISNHLYFYWYRQILGQKVEFLVSFYNNEISEKSEIFDDQFSVERPDGSNFTLKIRSTKLEDSAMYFCASSEALVQPNSYEQYFGPGTRLTVT.

This chain connects TRBV28 to TRBJ1-1; D is ambiguous. This CDR3 spans 13 amino acids. Germline CDR1 reads MDHEN; CDR2 reads SYDVKM. Trimming removed 2 bases from V and 2 bases from J, with 6 bases in between. The CDR3 DNA reads as TGTGCCAGCAGTTTAATGAGAAACACTGAAGCTTTCTTT. It translates to CASSLMRNTEAFF. The full variable domain, its missing parts supplied by reference TRBV28 and TRBJ1-1, is DVKVTQSSRYLVKRTGEKVFLECVQDMDHENMFWYRQDPGLGLRLIYFSYDVKMKEKGDIPEGYSVSREKKERFSLILESASTNQTSMYLCASSLMRNTEAFFGQGTRLTVV.

This chain joins TRBV7-2 and TRBJ2-2; D is possibly TRBD2 (5 bases). CDR1 is SGHTA, CDR2 FQGNSA, per germline. Deletions cut 4 bases from V and 4 bases from J, with 10 bases between. The CDR3 contains 14 residues. The CDR3 coding sequence is TGTGCCAGCAGCTCCTATGCGGGCACCGGGGAGCTGTTTTTT. Its translation is CASSSYAGTGELFF.

CDR3 loop: CAISTQNGNQPQHF. CDR3 nucleotide sequence: TGTGCCATCAGTACACAGAATGGCAATCAGCCCCAGCATTTT. The gene calls are TRBV10-3 and TRBJ1-5; no clear D. There are 14 residues in the CDR3. V lost 5 bases and J 2 bases, leaving 10 bases between the germline ends. The germline V gene has CDR1 ENHRY and CDR2 SYGVKD.

The CDR3 loop reads CASSFGSGTGPTGELFF. Here the CDR3 DNA reads TGTGCCAGCAGTTTTGGTTCCGGGACAGGGCCCACCGGGGAGCTGTTTTTT. The chain links TRBV28 to TRBJ2-2; 9 positions match TRBD1. This CDR3 has 17 amino acids. The V and J ends lost 3 bases and 4 bases, in that order; junction bases with no gene match: 9. Per germline, CDR1 MDHEN and CDR2 SYDVKM.

The chain employs TRBV24-1 and TRBJ2-3, with 9 bases that match TRBD2. The germline CDR1 and CDR2 sequences are KGHDR and SFDVKD. The CDR3 loop spans 15 amino acids. V gave up 4 bases and J gave up 0 bases; unmatched junction bases: 1. CDR3 coding DNA: TGTGCCACCAGTGACCTAGCGGGGAGCACAGATACGCAGTATTTT. This gives the protein CATSDLAGSTDTQYF.